The T cell receptor (beta chain) under discussion was sequenced for a study of control samples from healthy donors and cancer patients. This table comes from immunoSEQ multiplex PCR, and its TCRdb copy is limited to in-frame clones, with some not included. The table shows 120,000 or so clones, with roughly 84% occurring only once. The sequence was collected from a man aged 18 to 30 in good health. The material sequenced was blood.

CDR3 sequence (DNA): TGTGCCAGCAGTTTATACAGGGCCTCTGGAAACACCATATATTTT. This gives the protein CASSLYRASGNTIYF. This sequence joins TRBV28 and TRBJ1-3; D perhaps matches TRBD1 (6 bases). The V gene's germline CDR1 is MDHEN and CDR2 SYDVKM. The ends were cut back, 1 base at V and 0 bases at J, with 7 bases in the middle. CDR3 length: 15 residues.